This T cell receptor (beta chain) was observed in a study of blood T cell repertoires in COVID-19. Source study methods: Nucleated cell number was recorded as an estimate derived from reference gene primer amplification. The protocol was immunoSEQ multiplex PCR, while the TCRdb copy is restricted to in-frame clones and leaves out a portion. V, J and clone size derive from that table, while D and trimming were established from the DNA sequence. The profile shows fewer than 250,000 clones, approximately 90% of them singletons. Grouping used clinical history reported by participants in a survey and questionnaire. The CDR3 sequence is 12 residues long. With 1 base removed from V and 10 bases from J, the gap between germline ends came to 13 bases. CDR1 SQVTM and CDR2 ANQGSEA come from the germline V gene.

Sequences were obtained from PBMCs or T cells enriched from blood (not recorded which). This chain links TRBV29-1 with TRBJ1-1; possible D gene TRBD1, 6 bases. The TCR comes from a woman younger than 45 with acute COVID-19. Here the CDR3 DNA reads TGCAGCGTTGAAGCGGGGGGCAGGGTAGCTTTCTTT. The encoded protein is CSVEAGGRVAFF.